What follows are 19 T cell receptor beta chains derived from one specimen sequenced in a study of siplizumab effects on memory and regulatory T cells (dated by TCRdb to the late 2010s). The library was generated by the immunoSEQ multiplex PCR assay. TCRdb retrieved this table from immuneACCESS and kept in-frame rearrangements only. Not all clones are present; in checked studies, unresolved V genes account for under half, and no reason is known for the remainder. The sample includes 95,000 to 100,000 clones, with about nine tenths observed a single time. Around 12% of the sample lies in the top ten. The sequenced sample consisted of non-Treg CD4+ T cells sorted from blood. This specimen's cell subset or site label, interpreted: FACS-sorted unstimulated CD4+ non-regulatory T cells. The receptors derive from a human donor in good health.

The chain is built from TRBV30 and TRBJ1-1, with 7 bases matching TRBD1. The V and J ends lost 3 bases and 5 bases, in that order; junction bases with no gene match: 6. The CDR3 covers 13 residues. Germline V CDR1 and CDR2: GTSNPN, SVGIG (reference sequence). In DNA, the CDR3 is TGTGCCTGGAGCCGACAGGGAGGTACTGAAGCTTTCTTT. Amino acid sequence: CAWSRQGGTEAFF.

CDR3 sequence: CASSESRQGHTGELFF. The CDR3 bases are TGCGCCAGCAGTGAGTCTCGGCAGGGCCACACCGGGGAGCTGTTTTTT. The rearrangement joins TRBV10-1 to TRBJ2-2, with D perhaps TRBD1 (5 bases). With 0 bases removed from V and 3 bases from J, the gap between germline ends came to 11 bases. The germline V gene encodes CDR1 WNHNN and CDR2 SYGVQD (reference sequence). The CDR3 is 16 amino acids.

The rearrangement links TRBV4-1 to TRBJ2-7; a possible D gene is TRBD2 (6 bases). Deletions cut 1 base from V and 2 bases from J, with 18 bases between. This CDR3 has 17 amino acids. Germline V gene data show CDR1 as MGHRA and CDR2 as YSYEKL. CDR3 loop: CASSQVGGLASTYEQYF. In DNA form, the CDR3 reads TGCGCCAGCAGCCAAGTAGGAGGGCTAGCGTCGACCTACGAGCAGTACTTC.

The rearrangement joins TRBV27 to TRBJ2-7; 14 positions agree with TRBD2. The length of the CDR3 is 15 residues. Losses at the gene ends were 4 bases for V and 8 bases for J; bases not matched to a gene: 7. Germline V gene lookup returns CDR1 MNHEY and CDR2 SMNVEV (reference sequence). CDR3 in DNA: TGTGCCAGCAGTTCCGGGACTAGCGGGAGACCGAAGCAGTACTTC. It is translated as CASSSGTSGRPKQYF.

This clone was found a few times. This chain links TRBV19 with TRBJ2-1, with 11 nucleotides matching TRBD2. The CDR3 covers 16 residues. Germline assignment: CDR1 LNHDA and CDR2 SQIVND (reference sequence). J was trimmed by 4 bases and V by 5 bases; bases with no gene match: 7. CDR3 sequence (DNA): TGTGCCAGTAGTTCCGAGACTAGCGGGAAGTACAATGAGCAGTTCTTC. Protein product: CASSSETSGKYNEQFF.

The V gene is TRBV15, the J gene TRBJ2-2; D unclear. The CDR3 contains 18 residues. Per germline, CDR1 LNHNV and CDR2 YYDKDF (reference sequence). With 0 bases removed from V and 7 bases from J, the gap between germline ends came to 21 bases. The CDR3: CATSRDRMGATAGGELFF. In nucleotides, the CDR3 is TGTGCCACCAGCAGAGATCGCATGGGCGCCACGGCAGGCGGGGAGCTGTTTTTT.

V and J are TRBV11-3 and TRBJ2-1; D possibly uses TRBD1 or TRBD2 (6 bases each). V lost 2 bases to trimming and J lost 6 bases, with 11 bases between them. Germline lookup yields CDR1 SGHNT and CDR2 YENEEA. CDR3 size: 14 residues. The CDR3: CASSLLGGTNEQFF. The DNA of the CDR3 is TGTGCCAGCAGCTTACTCGGGGGCACCAATGAGCAGTTCTTC.

The chain has TRBV9 and TRBJ2-1, with 8 bases that match TRBD2. This CDR3 comprises 19 residues. The germline V gene has CDR1 SGDLS and CDR2 YYNGEE. J was trimmed by 0 bases and V by 4 bases; bases with no gene match: 15. The DNA for the CDR3 is TGTGCCAGCAGCCATGTACTGGGTAGCGGGGTCGGCTCCTACAATGAGCAGTTCTTC. Translating gives CASSHVLGSGVGSYNEQFF.

The chain recombines TRBV6-1 with TRBJ1-5; D is perhaps TRBD1 (5 bases). The CDR3 sequence is 15 residues long. In germline, CDR1 is MNHNS, CDR2 SASEGT. Trimming removed 1 base at V and 3 bases at J, with 10 bases between. The CDR3 is CASSEGGAPNQPQHF. CDR3 bases: TGTGCCAGCAGTGAAGGAGGGGCCCCCAATCAGCCCCAGCATTTT.

V and J are TRBV18 and TRBJ2-7, with D tentatively TRBD1 or TRBD2 (5 bases each). Germline V gives CDR1 KGHSH, CDR2 LQKENI. V lost 1 base and J lost 5, with 18 bases in between. The CDR3 sequence is 16 residues long. DNA for the CDR3: TGTGCCAGCTCACCACTCGGGGACCCTGGGACCCACGAGCAGTACTTC. Translating it yields CASSPLGDPGTHEQYF.

The rearrangement uses TRBV7-9 and TRBJ2-3; D gene ambiguous. V was trimmed by 1 base and J by 0 bases, leaving 20 bases between them. This CDR3 spans 19 amino acids. Germline CDR1 and CDR2: SEHNR and FQNEAQ (reference sequence). CDR3 sequence reads: CASSLVLRVKSTSTDTQYF. DNA of the CDR3: TGTGCCAGCAGCTTAGTCCTTAGGGTCAAGAGTACTAGCACAGATACGCAGTATTTT.

The chain employs TRBV21-1 and TRBJ1-2. TRBV21-1 is described as a pseudogene. This CDR3 region has 9 residues. The DNA for the CDR3 is TGTGCCAGCCTATATGGCTACACCTTC. As protein: CASLYGYTF.

This chain links TRBV29-1 with TRBJ1-2; TRBD1 matches 7 bases. The CDR3 totals 13 residues. V was clipped by 5 bases and J by 4 bases; unmatched bases: 7. The germline CDR1 and CDR2 sequences are SQVTM and ANQGSEA. The DNA of the CDR3 is TGCAGCGTTCGTAGGGCAGGGGGCTATGGCTACACCTTC. Amino acid sequence: CSVRRAGGYGYTF. Full variable domain (remainder filled in from reference TRBV29-1 and TRBJ1-2): SAVISQKPSRDICQRGTSLTIQCQVDSQVTMMFWYRQQPGQSLTLIATANQGSEATYESGFVIDKFPISRPNLTFSTLTVSNMSPEDSSIYLCSVRRAGGYGYTFGSGTRLTVV.

The rearrangement links TRBV7-9 to TRBJ2-7; 11 bases are shared with TRBD1. The germline CDR1 and CDR2 sequences are SEHNR and FQNEAQ (reference sequence). V was clipped by 0 bases and J by 1 base; unmatched bases: 5. This CDR3 region has 17 residues. Written as DNA, the CDR3 is TGTGCCAGCAGCTTAGCGGGGACAGGGGGTTTATCCTACGAGCAGTACTTC. It encodes CASSLAGTGGLSYEQYF.

J is TRBJ1-2 and V is TRBV5-4; D is ambiguous. CDR3 size: 13 residues. V shed 4 bases and J shed 4 bases, with 11 bases lying between them. In germline, CDR1 is SGHNT, CDR2 YYREEE (reference sequence). The CDR3 DNA follows: TGTGCCAGCAGCGCAGGATTTTTCTATGGCTACACCTTC. Translation gives CASSAGFFYGYTF. Full variable domain (missing parts from reference TRBV5-4 and TRBJ1-2): ETGVTQSPTHLIKTRGQQVTLRCSSQSGHNTVSWYQQALGQGPQFIFQYYREEENGRGNFPPRFSGLQFPNYSSELNVNALELDDSALYLCASSAGFFYGYTFGSGTRLTVV.

The rearrangement links TRBV18 to TRBJ2-3; the match to TRBD2 covers 9 bases. This CDR3 spans 16 amino acids. CDR1 is KGHSH, CDR2 LQKENI, per germline. The trim removed 1 base at V and 1 base at J, leaving 3 bases unmatched. CDR3 in DNA: TGTGCCAGCTCACCACGACTAGCGGACGGCACAGATACGCAGTATTTT. Its protein product is CASSPRLADGTDTQYF.

The J gene is TRBJ2-5, the V gene TRBV19, with 9 positions matching TRBD1. J gave up 5 bases and V 7 bases, and 8 bases lay outside the gene matches. The CDR3 is made up of 14 amino acids. The V gene's germline CDR1 is LNHDA and CDR2 SQIVND (reference sequence). CDR3 sequence (DNA): TGTGCCAGTACCCGTACAGGGGGCCGGGAGACCCAGTACTTC. It is translated as CASTRTGGRETQYF.

V is TRBV7-2 and J is TRBJ2-3; TRBD2 matches 14 bases. In germline, CDR1 is SGHTA, CDR2 FQGNSA. There are 14 residues in the CDR3. The ends lost 5 bases at V and 10 bases at J; junction bases unmatched: 5. As DNA, the CDR3 is TGTGCCAGCAGCACGGGACTAGCGGGAGTTGCGCAGTATTTT. Translation: CASSTGLAGVAQYF.

The chain carries TRBV4-3 and TRBJ2-1, with 14 bases aligning to TRBD2. The germline gives CDR1 LGHNA, CDR2 YSLEER. The junction had 4 bases not matched to a gene; V was cut back by 1 base and J by 8 bases. The CDR3 runs to 16 residues. This CDR3 is CASSQGGLAGVYEQFF. The CDR3 DNA follows: TGCGCCAGCAGCCAAGGGGGACTAGCGGGAGTGTATGAGCAGTTCTTC.